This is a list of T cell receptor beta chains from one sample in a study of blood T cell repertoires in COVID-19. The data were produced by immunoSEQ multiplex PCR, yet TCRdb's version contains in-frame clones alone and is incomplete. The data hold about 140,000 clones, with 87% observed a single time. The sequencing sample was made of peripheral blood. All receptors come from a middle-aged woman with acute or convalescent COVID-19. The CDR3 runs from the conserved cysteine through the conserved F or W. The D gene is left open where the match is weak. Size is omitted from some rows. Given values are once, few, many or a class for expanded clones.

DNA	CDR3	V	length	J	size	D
TGTGCCAGCAGCCCCGGGCCGGGGAACTATGGCTACACCTTC	CASSPGPGNYGYTF	TRBV7-2	14	TRBJ1-2	-	-
TGTGCCAGCAGCCGGGACAGGAAGGGGTCAGGAAACATTCAGTACTTC	CASSRDRKGSGNIQYF	TRBV2	16	TRBJ2-4	-	TRBD1
TGTGCTACCCCGGGACATCCTAAACTTGTGGGCACCGGGGAGCTGTTTTTT	CATPGHPKLVGTGELFF	TRBV12-5	17	TRBJ2-2	-	-
TGTGCCAGCAGCCAAGATGGGGACAGGGGCCGAGCGGGAGGGTTCTACGAGCAGTACTTC	CASSQDGDRGRAGGFYEQYF	TRBV4-2	20	TRBJ2-7	-	-
TGTGCCATCAGTGAGTGGAGCGGGACGAACGGGGAGCTGTTTTTT	CAISEWSGTNGELFF	TRBV10-3	15	TRBJ2-2	-	TRBD2
TGTGCCTGGTTACAGGGTCTTGGCTACACCTTC	CAWLQGLGYTF	TRBV30	11	TRBJ1-2	-	-
TGTGCCAGCACCCTAGCGGGGGGAGCAGATACGCAGTATTTT	CASTLAGGADTQYF	TRBV28	14	TRBJ2-3	-	TRBD2
TGTGCCAGCAGCGTAGGGACTGGGGGCATGTACGAGCAGTACTTC	CASSVGTGGMYEQYF	TRBV9	15	TRBJ2-7	few	-
TGCGCCAGCAACAACCCGACAGCTAACACTGAAGCTTTCTTT	CASNNPTANTEAFF	TRBV5-1	14	TRBJ1-1	-	-
TGTGCCTGGAGTAGTAGTGCAGCGGACTACAATGAGCAGTTCTTC	CAWSSSAADYNEQFF	TRBV30	15	TRBJ2-1	few	-
TGCGCCAGCAGCTTGGGACAGGGCACAGCGGGAGAGACCCAGTACTTC	CASSLGQGTAGETQYF	TRBV5-1	16	TRBJ2-5	few	-
TGTGCCAGCGGTAAAGACACGTCGAACACCATATATTTT	CASGKDTSNTIYF	TRBV28	13	TRBJ1-3	-	-
TGTGCCAGCACACCTTTGCAGAAATCTGGAAACACCATATATTTT	CASTPLQKSGNTIYF	TRBV27	15	TRBJ1-3	once	-
TGTGCTAGCAGCTTATCAGGGGCAGAAGACCACTATGGCTACACCTTC	CASSLSGAEDHYGYTF	TRBV7-7	16	TRBJ1-2	-	-
TGTGCCAGCTCACCTCAGGGGAACACTGAAGCTTTCTTT	CASSPQGNTEAFF	TRBV18	13	TRBJ1-1	few	-
TGTGCCAGCAGCTTACCCTGGGAGCGAAACACCATATATTTT	CASSLPWERNTIYF	TRBV7-6	14	TRBJ1-3	-	-
TGTGCCAGCAGAACCTCCGGGATCCGAAAGACCCAGTACTTC	CASRTSGIRKTQYF	TRBV28	14	TRBJ2-5	-	-
TGTGCCAGCAGTTCGGGACTTACCTCGGAGCTGTTTTTT	CASSSGLTSELFF	TRBV11-3	13	TRBJ2-2	-	-
TGTGCCAGCAGCACACCGGGACAGAACACCGGGGAGCTGTTTTTT	CASSTPGQNTGELFF	TRBV7-6	15	TRBJ2-2	-	-